Below, 3 T cell receptor beta chains from the same sample are listed, as sequenced in a study of control samples from healthy donors and cancer patients (dated by TCRdb to about 2020). To prepare the library, the immunoSEQ multiplex PCR assay was applied. TCRdb mirrors the immuneACCESS table, restricted to in-frame sequences. Some clones are absent from its copies; in checked studies, under half trace to an unresolved V gene, and the reason for the others is unknown. The sample includes about 170,000 clones, with about 91% observed a single time. Roughly 5.3% of the sample is in the top ten clones. Specimen: blood. Receptors were obtained from a woman aged 25 to 39 in good health.

The gene calls are TRBV6-6 and TRBJ1-2; D possibly corresponds to TRBD1 (6 bases). Germline CDR1 MNHNY, CDR2 SVGAGI (reference sequence). V shed 7 bases and J shed 2 bases, with 17 bases lying between them. This CDR3 is 15 amino acids long. The CDR3 spells CASTHTGYSNYGYTF. In DNA, the CDR3 is TGTGCCAGCACCCACACAGGGTATTCAAACTATGGCTACACCTTC.

The CDR3 spells CAWSTGGGETQYF. CDR3 DNA sequence: TGTGCCTGGAGTACCGGGGGAGGGGAGACCCAGTACTTC. The J gene is TRBJ2-5, the V gene TRBV30; 7 nucleotides line up with TRBD2. The CDR3 runs 13 residues. Germline V lookup: CDR1 GTSNPN, CDR2 SVGIG (reference sequence). The V and J ends lost 2 bases and 5 bases, in that order; junction bases with no gene match: 5.

The rearrangement joins TRBV9 to TRBJ1-2, with 8 bases identical to TRBD1. This CDR3 comprises 14 residues. Looked up from germline, CDR1 is SGDLS and CDR2 is YYNGEE. Trimming removed 6 bases from V and 6 bases from J; junction bases left unmatched: 10. This CDR3 reads CASNRGGSSDGYTF. CDR3 nucleotides: TGTGCCAGCAACAGGGGGGGCAGTTCGGATGGCTACACCTTC.